What follows are 16 T cell receptor beta chains derived from one specimen sequenced in a study of cytomegalovirus exposure and HLA in healthy donors. PCR used 60 Vbeta primers and 13 Jbeta primers. Sequencing was performed with immunoSEQ multiplex PCR; in TCRdb, only in-frame clones are kept and a portion is missing. The sample records 95,000 to 110,000 clones, roughly 70% being singletons. Material for sequencing was PBMCs. The source is a woman in her forties in good health and CMV-seropositive.

The chain joins TRBV4-1 to TRBJ1-6; 11 nucleotides line up with TRBD1. Trimming removed 1 base from V and 5 bases from J; junction bases left unmatched: 4. The CDR3 sequence is 17 residues long. CDR1 and CDR2 from the germline V gene are MGHRA and YSYEKL. The CDR3 bases are TGCGCCAGCAGCCAAGGGGGACAGGGGGTTGATAATTCACCCCTCCACTTT. It translates to CASSQGGQGVDNSPLHF.

This clone was seen a handful of times. The J gene is TRBJ1-5, the V gene TRBV28; TRBD1 agrees at 8 bases. The CDR3 is made up of 16 amino acids. J lost 7 bases, V lost 5 bases, and 13 bases had no gene match. Germline V gene data show CDR1 as MDHEN and CDR2 as SYDVKM. CDR3 region: CASSPWTGWEGQPQHF. CDR3 nucleotide sequence: TGTGCCAGCAGTCCCTGGACAGGGTGGGAGGGGCAGCCCCAGCATTTT.

The rearrangement joins TRBV25-1 to TRBJ2-5; D might be TRBD1 (6 bases). Germline V gives CDR1 MGHDK, CDR2 SYGVNS. The CDR3 is 14 amino acids. Trimming removed 7 bases from V and 5 bases from J, with 17 bases in between. The CDR3 spells CASTRSAGVETQYF. For the CDR3, the DNA is TGTGCCAGCACCCGGAGTGCAGGGGTGGAGACCCAGTACTTC.

This chain connects TRBV5-1 to TRBJ2-7; 7 bases are shared with TRBD1. Per the germline V gene, CDR1 is SGHRS and CDR2 is YFSETQ. V shed 4 bases, J shed 3 bases, and the junction held 7 bases outside the gene matches. This CDR3 comprises 14 residues. The CDR3 region is CASSPGQNDYEQYF. CDR3 sequence (DNA): TGCGCCAGCAGCCCGGGACAGAACGACTACGAGCAGTACTTC.

The chain uses TRBV7-3 and TRBJ2-1, with D unresolved. V was trimmed by 5 bases and J by 12 bases, leaving 17 bases between them. The germline V gene encodes CDR1 SGHTA and CDR2 FQGTGA. The CDR3 is 13 amino acids. The DNA of the CDR3 is TGTGCCAGCAGCGATAGATGGTCGTCGATGCAGTTCTTC. Protein: CASSDRWSSMQFF. Together with reference TRBV7-3 and TRBJ2-1, the CDR3 gives the full variable domain: GAGVSQTPSNKVTEKGKYVELRCDPISGHTALYWYRQSLGQGPEFLIYFQGTGAADDSGLPNDRFFAVRPEGSVSTLKIQRTERGDSAVYLCASSDRWSSMQFFGPGTRLTVL.

This sequence joins TRBV7-8 and TRBJ2-1, with D tentatively TRBD1 (6 bases). Trimming pared 5 bases from V and 2 bases from J, leaving 13 bases between. The germline CDR1 and CDR2 sequences are SGHVS and FQNEAQ. The CDR3 extends over 15 amino acids. CDR3 region: CASSNRGSTYNEQFF. The CDR3 DNA reads TGTGCCAGCAGCAATAGGGGGAGTACCTACAATGAGCAGTTCTTC.

The J gene is TRBJ1-2, the V gene TRBV6-1, with no clear D. Germline V gene lookup returns CDR1 MNHNS and CDR2 SASEGT. Trimming took off 3 bases at V and 8 bases at J, with 4 bases between the two ends. The CDR3 loop spans 10 amino acids. The DNA for the CDR3 is TGTGCCAGCAGTGACTTGGGCTACACCTTC. Residues: CASSDLGYTF.

This clone was seen a few times. The rearrangement uses TRBV11-2 and TRBJ2-2; D gene ambiguous. Trimming took 5 bases from V and 7 from J, leaving 8 bases between them. The V gene's germline CDR1 is SGHAT and CDR2 FQNNGV. This CDR3 region has 12 residues. The CDR3 loop reads CASSLYGGELFF. For the CDR3, the DNA is TGTGCCAGCAGCCTCTATGGCGGGGAGCTGTTTTTT.

CDR3 residues: CASSYDRVDEQYF. The DNA of the CDR3 is TGTGCCAGCAGTTACGACAGGGTAGACGAGCAGTACTTC. The V and J genes are TRBV6-5 and TRBJ2-7; 7 bases match TRBD1. The length of the CDR3 is 13 residues. Germline CDR1 reads MNHEY; CDR2 reads SVGAGI. V lost 2 bases to trimming and J lost 5 bases; unmatched junction nucleotides: 3.

In its sample, this clone was seen once. The J gene is TRBJ2-7, the V gene TRBV19, with TRBD1 as a possible D gene (6 bases). The V end lost 5 bases, the J end lost 3 bases, and 14 bases lay between the germline ends. From germline, CDR1 is LNHDA and CDR2 SQIVND (reference sequence). The CDR3 has 14 residues. CDR3 protein: CASSPGQANYEQYF. The CDR3 DNA sequence: TGTGCCAGTAGTCCGGGACAAGCCAACTACGAGCAGTACTTC.

This sequence joins TRBV27 and TRBJ2-7; 7 nucleotides agree with TRBD1. The CDR3 length is 16 residues. Germline V lookup: CDR1 MNHEY, CDR2 SMNVEV (reference sequence). Trimming cost V 5 bases and J 2 bases; bases outside gene matches: 12. The CDR3 reads CASSPSQGKVAYEQYF. CDR3 DNA: TGTGCCAGCAGTCCATCACAGGGGAAGGTAGCCTACGAGCAGTACTTC.

This chain joins TRBV6-5 and TRBJ1-6, with 9 bases identical to TRBD1. This CDR3 contains 15 residues. Germline assignment: CDR1 MNHEY and CDR2 SVGAGI. Losses at the gene ends were 2 bases for V and 5 bases for J; bases not matched to a gene: 1. The CDR3 DNA reads as TGTGCCAGCAGTTACCGGGACAGGGATAATTCACCCCTCCACTTT. Translation gives CASSYRDRDNSPLHF.

This chain uses TRBV6-6 with TRBJ2-7; perhaps TRBD2 as D (6 bases). V was cut by 2 bases and J by 2 bases, with 7 bases left in between. This CDR3 is 13 amino acids long. The germline CDR1 and CDR2 sequences are MNHNY and SVGAGI (reference sequence). The CDR3 spells CASSYGGTYEQYF. CDR3 bases: TGTGCCAGCAGTTACGGAGGGACCTACGAGCAGTACTTC.

This clone was seen a handful of times. This chain links TRBV4-2 with TRBJ2-3, with TRBD2 matching 8 bases. After removal of 4 bases from V and 6 bases from J, the junction contained 9 bases not matched to a gene. The CDR3 extends over 15 amino acids. CDR1 and CDR2 (germline): LGHNA, YNFKEQ. Here the CDR3 DNA reads TGTGCCAGCAGCCTCTCGGGGGGGCAGCAGGATACGCAGTATTTT. Protein: CASSLSGGQQDTQYF.

V and J are TRBV7-8 and TRBJ2-7; perhaps TRBD2 as D (5 bases). Germline CDR1 SGHVS, CDR2 FQNEAQ. V was shortened by 2 bases and J by 1 base, with 9 bases between the two germline ends. CDR3 length: 14 amino acids. CDR3 loop: CASSLSRGSYEQYF. DNA for the CDR3: TGTGCCAGCAGCTTATCGCGCGGGTCCTACGAGCAGTACTTC.

In its sample, this clone was seen a few times. The V call is TRBV7-3, the J call TRBJ1-2, with D maybe TRBD1 (6 bases). Germline CDR1 reads SGHTA; CDR2 reads FQGTGA. The CDR3 sequence is 13 residues long. V was cut by 5 bases and J by 8 bases, with 15 bases left in between. CDR3 coding DNA: TGTGCCAGCAGCCCCCACAGGGAAGGCGGCTACACCTTC. Translation: CASSPHREGGYTF.